These T cell receptor beta chains were read from a single sample in a study of T cells in Graves' hyperthyroidism and ophthalmopathy. TCRdb called the multiplex PCR reads again in MiXCR, with one record for every CDR3 protein. The table lists under 250,000 distinct CDR3 sequences, roughly a sixth of them singletons. Sequencing was carried out using blood. These receptors all stem from a woman aged 45-65 years with Graves' hyperthyroidism. Both conserved end residues are part of each CDR3. Each record gives: CDR3 length, J gene, clone size, D gene, V gene, CDR3 DNA, CDR3 protein. The D gene is left open where the match is weak. Some rows mark clone size as missing; the rest say once, few, many or name a class of expanded clone.

>17|TRBJ2-1|few|TRBD2|TRBV3-1
TGTGCCAGCAGCCTTCCTAGCGGGGTTAGCTCCTACAATGAGCAGTTCTTC
CASSLPSGVSSYNEQFF
>15|TRBJ2-4|-|TRBD2|TRBV27
TGTGCCAGCAGTCCAACGGCTAGCGGGAGTGACATTCAGTACTTC
CASSPTASGSDIQYF
>14|TRBJ1-2|many|TRBD1|TRBV12-3/TRBV12-4
TGTGCCAGCAGTTTAGGACAGGGAGGTTCTGGCTACACCTTC
CASSLGQGGSGYTF
>16|TRBJ2-7|few|TRBD2|TRBV18
TGTGCCAGCTCACCAGGACTAGCGGGAGGGCGCTACGAGCAGTACTTC
CASSPGLAGGRYEQYF
>17|TRBJ2-1|-|-|TRBV6-2/TRBV6-3
TGTGCCAGCAGTTACTCTTACTCGGCTGAGGCCTACAATGAGCAGTTCTTC
CASSYSYSAEAYNEQFF
>14|TRBJ2-1|-|-|TRBV2
TGTGCCAGCAGTGAGAGGGGGTCCTACAATGAGCAGTTCTTC
CASSERGSYNEQFF
>15|TRBJ2-3|-|TRBD2|TRBV9
TGTGCCAGCAGCGTTAGGGGACTAGCGGCAGATACGCAGTATTTT
CASSVRGLAADTQYF
>11|TRBJ2-2|many|-|TRBV11-2
TGTGCCAGCAGCGACCTTGGGGAGCTGTTTTTT
CASSDLGELFF
>13|TRBJ2-7|few|-|TRBV27
TGTGCCAGCAGTCCCAGGACGCGCTACGAGCAGTACTTC
CASSPRTRYEQYF
>15|TRBJ1-2|many|-|TRBV19
TGTGCCAGTGGTGGGGGTTACAGGGATGATTATGGCTACACCTTC
CASGGGYRDDYGYTF
>15|TRBJ1-1|many|TRBD1|TRBV6-1
TGTGCCAGCAGTCCTTCGGGACAGGTGGGCACTGAAGCTTTCTTT
CASSPSGQVGTEAFF
>20|TRBJ2-1|many|TRBD2|TRBV28
TGTGCCAGCAGTTTATTCGAGTTTCGGAGCGGGAAAAAGAAGTACAATGAGCAGTTCTTC
CASSLFEFRSGKKKYNEQFF
>14|TRBJ2-1|-|TRBD2|TRBV27
TGTGCCACGTCGGGACTAGCGGGCCACAATGAGCAGTTCTTC
CATSGLAGHNEQFF
>16|TRBJ2-1|few|-|TRBV5-4
TGTGCCAGCAGCGGCGGGGACCCCAGCTCCTACAATGAGCAGTTCTTC
CASSGGDPSSYNEQFF
>17|TRBJ2-3|many|TRBD2|TRBV11-1
TGTGCCAGCAGACCCCGGGGACTACCTACCGACACAGATACGCAGTATTTT
CASRPRGLPTDTDTQYF
>13|TRBJ2-5|many|-|TRBV19
TGTGCCAGTAGTATTGGGGCTCTGGAGACCCAGTACTTC
CASSIGALETQYF
>17|TRBJ1-1|many|TRBD1|TRBV3-1
TGTGCCAGCAGCCTGGGAACCGGACAGGGGGCTATAACTGAAGCTTTCTTT
CASSLGTGQGAITEAFF
>12|TRBJ1-1|-|-|TRBV27
TGTGCCAGCAGTTCCAGGGACGGGGAAGCTTTCTTT
CASSSRDGEAFF
>16|TRBJ2-3|once|TRBD2|TRBV12-3/TRBV12-4
TGTGCCAGCAGCCCGGGACTAGCAGCCGGCACAGATACGCAGTATTTT
CASSPGLAAGTDTQYF
>12|TRBJ2-1|many|-|TRBV9
TGTGCCAGCCCCGTAGGGTGGGATGAGCAGTTCTTC
CASPVGWDEQFF
>15|TRBJ2-1|-|-|TRBV4-1
TGCGCCAGCAGCCAAGATGGGACGAACTACAATGAGCAGTTCTTC
CASSQDGTNYNEQFF
>15|TRBJ1-2|few|-|TRBV5-6
TGTGCCAGCAGCTTGACGCCAGGGAGTGGCTATGGCTACACCTTC
CASSLTPGSGYGYTF
>13|TRBJ1-5|-|-|TRBV7-9
TGTGCCAGCAGCCCTACAGGACATCAGCCCCAGCATTTT
CASSPTGHQPQHF
>14|TRBJ2-3|-|-|TRBV7-9
TGTGCCAGCAGTTACAGGGAGGGCACAGATACGCAGTATTTT
CASSYREGTDTQYF
>15|TRBJ1-3|-|-|TRBV3-1
TGTGCCAGCAGCCCTATGCGGCTCTCTGGAAACACCATATATTTT
CASSPMRLSGNTIYF
>14|TRBJ1-1|many|-|TRBV9
TGTGCCAGCAGCGTAGTCCAGGGTGGTGGTGAAGCTTTCTTT
CASSVVQGGGEAFF
>13|TRBJ2-7|-|-|TRBV5-1
TGCGCCAGCACCGAGAGGGGCTCCTACGAGCAGTACTTC
CASTERGSYEQYF
>13|TRBJ1-2|many|-|TRBV30
TGTGCCTGGAGTCCCTTGGGGGCACATGGCTACACCTTC
CAWSPLGAHGYTF
>14|TRBJ2-5|-|TRBD2|TRBV27
TGTGCCAGCAGGACTAGCAGATTTCAAGAGACCCAGTACTTC
CASRTSRFQETQYF
>16|TRBJ2-3|-|TRBD2|TRBV5-1
TGCGCCAGCAGCCGGGGACTAGCGGGAGCCCAAGATACGCAGTATTTT
CASSRGLAGAQDTQYF
>14|TRBJ2-7|many|-|TRBV5-4
TGTGCCAGCACCAGGGCGGAAGGTAACTACGAGCAGTACTTC
CASTRAEGNYEQYF